This T cell receptor beta chain was recorded in a study of a mutant IDH1 vaccine in newly diagnosed glioma. Turning to the study itself: Treatment recipients were about 60% male and approximately 40% female, and their mean age was around 40 years. Patients were pretreated with radiotherapy, temozolomide, or both, mostly both.

Time point of the sample: baseline, week 1 (first vaccination visit). Treatment given: pre-vaccination baseline after standard-of-care therapy. Some clones are missing from TCRdb's copy, which holds only in-frame ones; the method was immunoSEQ multiplex PCR. The table shows tens of thousands of clones, with roughly four fifths occurring only once. From germline, CDR1 is SGHKS and CDR2 YYEKEE (reference sequence). This CDR3 has 13 amino acids. The germline V and J ends were trimmed by 4 bases and 4 bases, with 9 bases remaining between them. This clonotype originated in a man between 25 and 39 years old with glioma. V and J are TRBV5-5 and TRBJ1-5, with D perhaps TRBD1 (6 bases). Sequenced material: PBMCs, taken from a glioma patient treated with radiotherapy, temozolomide or both. CDR3 sequence (DNA): TGTGCCAGCAGCATCGGACAGAATCAGCCCCAGCATTTT. Translated, it gives CASSIGQNQPQHF. Looking up the rest from reference TRBV5-5 and TRBJ1-5 gives the full variable domain: DAGVTQSPTHLIKTRGQQVTLRCSPISGHKSVSWYQQVLGQGPQFIFQYYEKEERGRGNFPDRFSARQFPNYSSELNVNALLLGDSALYLCASSIGQNQPQHFGDGTRLSIL.